Following are 19 T cell receptor beta chains from one sample sequenced in a study of blood T cell repertoires in COVID-19. Libraries were prepared by immunoSEQ multiplex PCR; TCRdb keeps only in-frame clonotypes and omits some of them. The sample comprises 130,000 to 150,000 clones, more than 75% of which are singletons, and about 2.5% rests with the top ten. The sample was peripheral blood. Receptors were obtained from a human donor with acute or convalescent COVID-19. The donor label of this sample is uncertain.

V is TRBV11-3 and J is TRBJ2-3; maybe TRBD2 (6 bases). The V gene's germline CDR1 is SGHNT and CDR2 YENEEA. Between the trimmed V and J ends, which lost 5 bases and 6 bases, there was a span of 12 bases. CDR3 length: 13 residues. The CDR3 DNA is TGTGCCAGCAGCCTTGGGGCGGGGGATACGCAGTATTTT. Translating gives CASSLGAGDTQYF.

This rearrangement joins TRBV5-1 to TRBJ1-2, with 7 nucleotides matching TRBD1. CDR1 is SGHRS and CDR2 is YFSETQ in the germline V gene. J was trimmed by 8 bases and V by 2 bases; bases with no gene match: 12. The length of the CDR3 is 15 residues. The CDR3 coding sequence is TGCGCCAGCAGCTTACCGACAGGGCGTTTCCTCGGCTACACCTTC. It is translated as CASSLPTGRFLGYTF.

CDR3 protein: CASSPSGYTGELFF. CDR3 in DNA: TGTGCCAGCAGCCCCTCAGGGTACACCGGGGAGCTGTTTTTT. The chain couples TRBV7-3 to TRBJ2-2; possible D gene TRBD1, 5 bases. Looked up from germline, CDR1 is SGHTA and CDR2 is FQGTGA. V dropped 5 bases and J dropped 3 bases, with 10 bases sitting between them. The CDR3 consists of 14 residues.

V is TRBV2 and J is TRBJ2-7; no firm D call. Germline V gives CDR1 SNHLY, CDR2 FYNNEI. V was trimmed by 6 bases and J by 5 bases, leaving 8 bases between them. This CDR3 is built from 11 residues. The CDR3 spells CASSRGNEQYV. For the CDR3, the DNA is TGTGCCAGCAGCCGAGGCAACGAGCAGTACGTC.

V and J are TRBV6-5 and TRBJ1-1, with D unclear. Trimming shortened V by 5 bases and J by 0 bases, and 13 bases separated the two germline ends. The V gene's germline CDR1 is MNHEY and CDR2 SVGAGI. The CDR3 has 15 residues. This CDR3 reads CASSLSPGMNTEAFF. The DNA of the CDR3 is TGTGCCAGCAGTCTTTCTCCGGGTATGAACACTGAAGCTTTCTTT.

The chain couples TRBV4-2 to TRBJ2-7; weak D call: TRBD1 (6 bases). Germline CDR1 reads LGHNA; CDR2 reads YNFKEQ. V was cut by 1 base and J by 4 bases, with 14 bases left in between. This CDR3 comprises 15 residues. CDR3 in DNA: TGTGCCAGCAGCCAAGCCCCAGGGGACCAATACGAGCAGTACTTC. Encoded protein: CASSQAPGDQYEQYF.

This chain uses TRBV24-1 with TRBJ2-2, with no clear D. Germline CDR1 is KGHDR and CDR2 is SFDVKD. The CDR3 totals 12 residues. Trimming took 6 bases from V and 5 from J, leaving 6 bases between them. The CDR3 reads CATSRSTGELFF. Written as DNA, the CDR3 is TGTGCCACCAGTAGGAGTACCGGGGAGCTGTTTTTT.

This clone was counted only a few times. The V and J genes are TRBV24-1 and TRBJ2-5; perhaps TRBD1 as D (6 bases). CDR3 length: 15 amino acids. Germline-derived CDR1 and CDR2 are KGHDR and SFDVKD. V was cut by 0 bases and J by 3 bases, with 10 bases left in between. CDR3 sequence (DNA): TGTGCCACCAGTGATTTGCCTCCAGGGGAAGAGACCCAGTACTTC. Amino acid sequence: CATSDLPPGEETQYF.

The V and J genes are TRBV19 and TRBJ1-1; weak D call: TRBD1 (6 bases). V lost 2 bases and J lost 4, with 8 bases in between. Germline V gene sequence: CDR1 LNHDA, CDR2 SQIVND (reference sequence). This CDR3 is built from 13 residues. DNA for the CDR3: TGTGCCAGTAGTATACAGGGGAGCACTGAAGCTTTCTTT. Amino acid sequence: CASSIQGSTEAFF.

The count of this clone is one. The chain links TRBV5-5 to TRBJ2-5; TRBD1 aligns across 8 bases. V shed 3 bases, J shed 5 bases, and the junction held 3 bases outside the gene matches. The CDR3 consists of 13 residues. Germline V gene data show CDR1 as SGHKS and CDR2 as YYEKEE (reference sequence). CDR3 loop: CASSWTGSETQYF. As DNA, the CDR3 is TGTGCCAGCAGCTGGACAGGGTCGGAGACCCAGTACTTC. The entire variable domain, with the rest obtained from reference TRBV5-5 and TRBJ2-5, is as follows: DAGVTQSPTHLIKTRGQQVTLRCSPISGHKSVSWYQQVLGQGPQFIFQYYEKEERGRGNFPDRFSARQFPNYSSELNVNALLLGDSALYLCASSWTGSETQYFGPGTRLLVL.

This clone was seen more than once but under ten times. V usage is TRBV19 and J usage is TRBJ1-5; perhaps TRBD1 as D (6 bases). V was trimmed by 5 bases and J by 2 bases, leaving 13 bases between them. Looked up from germline, CDR1 is LNHDA and CDR2 is SQIVND (reference sequence). This CDR3 contains 15 residues. CDR3: CASSQGQSGNQPQHF. CDR3 coding DNA: TGTGCCAGTAGTCAGGGGCAATCAGGCAATCAGCCCCAGCATTTT. Looking up the rest from reference TRBV19 and TRBJ1-5 gives the full variable domain: DGGITQSPKYLFRKEGQNVTLSCEQNLNHDAMYWYRQDPGQGLRLIYYSQIVNDFQKGDIAEGYSVSREKKESFPLTVTSAQKNPTAFYLCASSQGQSGNQPQHFGDGTRLSIL.

The V call is TRBV7-6, the J call TRBJ2-6; D may be TRBD1 (5 bases). Germline V gives CDR1 SGHVS, CDR2 FNYEAQ. This CDR3 contains 17 residues. V was trimmed by 5 bases and J by 2 bases, leaving 16 bases between them. In DNA form, the CDR3 reads TGTGCCAGCAGCGGGCAGGGATCCCCAACTGGGGCCAACGTCCTGACTTTC. It is translated as CASSGQGSPTGANVLTF.

The chain recombines TRBV2 with TRBJ2-5; the D gene is possibly TRBD1 (6 bases). CDR3 length: 13 amino acids. V gave up 6 bases and J gave up 5 bases, with 13 bases separating them. Germline lookup yields CDR1 SNHLY and CDR2 FYNNEI. The DNA of the CDR3 is TGTGCCAGCAGGTACAACAGGGAGGAGACCCAGTACTTC. This translates into CASRYNREETQYF.

A few counts support this clone. This chain connects TRBV9 to TRBJ2-2; D gene uncertain. CDR3 size: 13 residues. Between the trimmed V and J ends, which lost 4 bases and 1 base, there was a span of 5 bases. Germline CDR1 reads SGDLS; CDR2 reads YYNGEE. The DNA for the CDR3 is TGTGCCAGCAGCACCAGGAACACCGGGGAGCTGTTTTTT. Translated: CASSTRNTGELFF.

The J gene is TRBJ2-3, the V gene TRBV27, with a possible D match to TRBD1 (6 bases). V was trimmed by 3 bases and J by 1 base, leaving 11 bases between them. This CDR3 is 15 amino acids long. Germline V lookup: CDR1 MNHEY, CDR2 SMNVEV (reference sequence). CDR3 coding DNA: TGTGCCAGCAGTTTTATCAGGGGAGGCACAGATACGCAGTATTTT. Amino acid sequence: CASSFIRGGTDTQYF.

The gene calls are TRBV10-3 and TRBJ2-5, with TRBD2 matching over 8 bases. The V segment lost 9 bases and the J segment 1 base; nucleotides outside the gene matches: 1. Germline V lookup: CDR1 ENHRY, CDR2 SYGVKD. The CDR3 has 12 amino acids. The CDR3 reads CAMGTSQETQYF. DNA of the CDR3: TGTGCCATGGGGACTAGCCAAGAGACCCAGTACTTC.

V gene TRBV5-3 combines with J gene TRBJ2-2; D might be TRBD2 (6 bases). TRBV5-3 counts as an open reading frame of uncertain function. The CDR3 has 14 amino acids. V dropped 4 bases and J dropped 8 bases, with 15 bases sitting between them. CDR3 sequence: CARSDVSLAGELFF. CDR3 DNA: TGTGCCAGAAGCGACGTCAGTCTAGCGGGGGAGCTGTTTTTT.

V and J are TRBV7-2 and TRBJ2-7; the D gene is possibly TRBD1 (5 bases). The CDR3 has 16 amino acids. Trimming cost V 0 bases and J 7 bases, with 19 bases left between them. CDR1 and CDR2 from the germline V gene are SGHTA and FQGNSA. CDR3: CASSLAARVGSGEQYF. CDR3 sequence (DNA): TGTGCCAGCAGCTTAGCCGCCAGGGTGGGTTCTGGGGAGCAGTACTTC.

This clone was observed a single time. This rearrangement joins TRBV20-1 to TRBJ1-2; D uncertain. The CDR3 totals 11 residues. Deletions cut 0 bases from V and 7 bases from J, with 6 bases between. The germline V gene has CDR1 DFQATT and CDR2 SNEGSKA (reference sequence). The CDR3 loop is CSARDRIGYTF. The CDR3 bases are TGCAGTGCTAGAGACAGGATTGGCTACACCTTC.